This T cell receptor (beta chain) originates from a study of control samples from healthy donors and cancer patients (dated by TCRdb to 2019 to 2021). V is pruned by 0 bases and J by 5 bases, leaving 1 base of the junction without a gene match. The germline V gene provides CDR1 SGHDT and CDR2 YYEEEE. The cysteine opens and the phenylalanine closes a CDR3 of 13 amino acids. Left in the record is the CDR3 DNA by itself, 39 bases read in frame from the first base. Library method: the immunoSEQ multiplex PCR assay. TCRdb limited this immuneACCESS table to in-frame rearrangements with V and J called. A share of clones is missing; checked studies link under half to unresolved V genes, and the rest is unexplained. The sample table records some 130,000 clones; 92% of these occur just once. Over 2% of the sample goes to the ten largest clones. Regarding this clone: Its antigen is still unknown. No base qualities exist here, and no much larger clone lies one base off it. Other DNA sequences in the sample encode the same CDR3.

The chain couples TRBV5-6 to TRBJ2-5; 7 bases in between match TRBD2. The clonotype was recovered from a woman between 45 and 60 years old in good health. The sample taken for sequencing was blood. The bases are TGTGCCAGCAGCTTGGGCGGGGGTGAGACCCAGTACTTC. This sequence encodes CASSLGGGETQYF.